This record looks at one T cell receptor (beta chain) sequence and its context. Which antigen it targets is not known. Base qualities are not recorded, but no much larger clone differs from it by a single base. Inclusive of the bounding cysteine and phenylalanine, the CDR3 is 13 residues long. Only CDR3 DNA is held: 39 bases, read in frame from base 1. Based on the germline V gene (reference sequence), the CDR1 and CDR2 sequences are LNHNV and YYDKDF. V drops 1 base and J drops 5 bases, leaving 8 bases in between. This sample was taken from a study of T cells after yellow fever vaccination (dated by TCRdb to between 2018 and 2021). The study in broad terms: The SMART-Seq v4 Ultra Low Input RNA kit was used to prepare libraries from fractions with low cell numbers. To follow T-cell clones before and after primary and booster YFV17D yellow fever vaccination, bulk TCR alpha and beta repertoires were sequenced over time. Two healthy male donors, one aged 18 to 30 and one aged 30 to 40 years, made up the cohort. Blood was collected at multiple timepoints before and after primary and secondary immunization, and bulk PBMC replicates and cell subsets were isolated.

Taken with the paper, the label for treatment or condition translates to: live attenuated yellow fever vaccine strain. PBMCs were isolated from peripheral blood using a standard Ficoll-Paque protocol. Dynabeads CD4 and CD8 positive selection kits were used to isolate the CD4 and CD8 T-cell fractions. TriZol was used to extract RNA from bulk PBMCs, from CD4 and CD8 fractions, and from dextramer-positive and dextramer-negative fractions. The paper as a whole reports these results and caveats: The study included only two donors, which limits how far the findings can be generalized. After the booster, most clones that had expanded after primary vaccination were detected again (about 95% of CD4 and more than 80% of CD8), suggesting broad maintenance of memory. A small share of clonotypes was detected in both CD4 and CD8 compartments, with the overlap likely arising from convergent recombination. FACS-sorted repertoires could contain abundant contaminating clonotypes from the bulk population, so computational filtering was required. The secondary T-cell response was weaker than the primary response but faster, peaking on day 5 instead of day 15.

The instrument was an Illumina NovaSeq 6000. Synthesis of TCR cDNA relied on 5'RACE template switching, a step that introduced a universal primer site along with unique molecular identifiers. Priming for cDNA synthesis came from both the TCR alpha and TCR beta constant segments. Libraries were amplified in two PCR steps, with sample barcodes and sequencing adapters added in the second step. Libraries were sequenced on Illumina HiSeq 2500 (2x100 bp) or NovaSeq (2x150 bp). The paper's data handling went like this. Demultiplexing of reads and collapsing into UMI consensus sequences were performed with MIGEC, and V(D)J alignment was carried out with MiXCR. Using edgeR on replicate PBMC samples, clonotypes were called vaccine-responding if FDR was below 0.01 and the log2 fold change was above 5 up to day 15. Bulk clonotypes were assigned CD4 or CD8 identity according to which sequenced CD4 or CD8 repertoire held them at higher abundance. The raw public reads went through TCRdb reprocessing: fastp at Q25, MiXCR clone calling, in-frame beta chains kept. Each CDR3 protein gets just one entry, which takes the most common genes and DNA from the rows behind it. TCRdb's processing, not the authors' own work, is the source of the V and J calls. The sample records some 320,000 distinct CDR3 sequences, under 9% of which are singletons. The biggest ten clones account for 3% to 4% of the sample.

The sample was CD4+ T cells sorted from PBMCs, taken 5 days after the yellow fever booster vaccination. The origin of this receptor is a man in his late teens or twenties who received the YFV17D yellow fever vaccine. This chain is built from TRBV15 and TRBJ1-1; no confident D gene assignment can be made. DNA sequence: TGTGCCACCAGCAGAGCTGGAGGGACTGAAGCTTTCTTT. Translated, this is CATSRAGGTEAFF.